The 10 T cell receptor beta chains below come from one sample, sequenced in a study of blood T cells in healthy people across ages. PCR was performed a second time for roughly 7 to 12 cycles using a sample-barcoded 5' primer and a J-beta primer mix. Each CDR3 protein gets one entry after TCRdb re-called the 5' RACE reads with MiXCR. The data show 1.5 million to 2 million distinct CDR3 sequences, roughly 30% seen once. Specimen: blood. These receptors all stem from a woman younger than 45 in good health.

V gene TRBV30 combines with J gene TRBJ1-2; D call uncertain. Germline V gene data show CDR1 as GTSNPN and CDR2 as SVGIG (reference sequence). This CDR3 region has 13 residues. Trimming removed 5 bases at V and 5 bases at J, with 15 bases between. CDR3: CAWRPKPVYGYTF. In DNA form, the CDR3 reads TGTGCCTGGCGCCCGAAGCCCGTTTATGGCTACACCTTC. Combining the CDR3 with reference TRBV30 and TRBJ1-2 gives the whole variable domain SQTIHQWPATLVQPVGSPLSLECTVEGTSNPNLYWYRQAAGRGLQLLFYSVGIGQISSEVPQNLSASRPQDRQFILSSKKLLLSDSGFYLCAWRPKPVYGYTFGSGTRLTVV.

This chain links TRBV12-3 or TRBV12-4 with TRBJ1-4; unclear D gene. The CDR3 extends over 13 amino acids. V was pared by 4 bases and J by 7 bases, with 10 bases between. CDR3 loop: CASSSTVAEKLFF. In DNA, the CDR3 is TGTGCCAGCAGTTCCACGGTGGCTGAAAAACTGTTTTTT.

This clonotype was observed a handful of times. Here the CDR3 DNA reads TGTGCCAGCAGTGAATACCGGACGGCGTCCCCCCAGCCCCAGCATTTT. It is translated as CASSEYRTASPQPQHF. The genes are TRBV25-1 and TRBJ1-5; D is undetermined. CDR1 is MGHDK, CDR2 SYGVNS, per germline. The CDR3 is made up of 16 amino acids. The ends were cut back, 0 bases at V and 7 bases at J, with 16 bases in the middle.

This clonotype was picked up a small number of times. One end of the junction does not line up with germline, which may come from a read error. The chain combines TRBV12-3 or TRBV12-4 with TRBJ2-1; a possible D gene is TRBD1 (5 bases). This CDR3 has 14 amino acids. The CDR3 DNA is TGTGCCAGCAGCAGGGCCAACTCCCACAATGAGCAGTTCTTC. As protein: CASSRANSHNEQFF.

In DNA, the CDR3 is TGCAGTGCTAGAGCTCTAGCGGGAGCCGAAAATGAGCAGTTCTTC. This sequence encodes CSARALAGAENEQFF. The chain has TRBV20-1 and TRBJ2-1; 10 nucleotides line up with TRBD2. CDR3 size: 15 residues. J was trimmed by 7 bases and V by 1 base; bases with no gene match: 7. Germline loops: CDR1 DFQATT, CDR2 SNEGSKA (reference sequence).

The chain links TRBV28 to TRBJ2-5; 11 positions match TRBD2. Trimming at V came to 8 bases and at J to 11 bases, leaving 13 bases not matched to a gene. The CDR3 runs to 14 residues. Per the germline V gene, CDR1 is MDHEN and CDR2 is SYDVKM. This CDR3 is CASRIAGGLGEQYF. The CDR3 coding sequence is TGTGCCAGCCGAATAGCGGGGGGGCTAGGTGAGCAGTACTTC. The full variable domain, rest sourced from reference TRBV28 and TRBJ2-5, is DVKVTQSSRYLVKRTGEKVFLECVQDMDHENMFWYRQDPGLGLRLIYFSYDVKMKEKGDIPEGYSVSREKKERFSLILESASTNQTSMYLCASRIAGGLGEQYFGPGTRLLVL.

This clonotype showed up many times. The V and J genes are TRBV15 and TRBJ1-2; D perhaps matches TRBD1 (5 bases). Trimming removed 0 bases from V and 7 bases from J, with 9 bases in between. The length of the CDR3 is 13 residues. From germline, CDR1 is LNHNV and CDR2 YYDKDF (reference sequence). The CDR3 is CATSRDPGFGYTF. The CDR3 DNA reads TGTGCCACCAGCAGAGATCCAGGGTTTGGCTACACCTTC.

The J gene is TRBJ2-1, the V gene TRBV6-1; D is perhaps TRBD1 (6 bases). This CDR3 region has 13 residues. CDR1 is MNHNS and CDR2 is SASEGT in the germline V gene. V was trimmed by 6 bases and J by 10 bases, leaving 16 bases between them. CDR3 sequence reads: CASSRDNSYEQFF. The CDR3 DNA is TGTGCCAGCAGCCGGGACAACTCCTACGAGCAGTTCTTC.

The sample holds a few counts of this clonotype. The chain couples TRBV27 to TRBJ1-1, with D maybe TRBD1 (6 bases). V was clipped by 5 bases and J by 4 bases, with 17 bases between them. CDR1 and CDR2 (germline): MNHEY, SMNVEV (reference sequence). CDR3 length: 15 amino acids. CDR3 protein: CASSPRTAMGTEAFF. CDR3 DNA sequence: TGTGCCAGCAGTCCCCGGACAGCCATGGGCACTGAAGCTTTCTTT.

The genes are TRBV24-1 and TRBJ2-1; D not certain. Trimming left V 5 bases short and J 10 bases short, with 11 bases between. The germline CDR1 and CDR2 sequences are KGHDR and SFDVKD. The CDR3 loop spans 12 amino acids. The CDR3: CATSVVTGEQFF. The DNA of the CDR3 is TGTGCCACCAGTGTTGTGACCGGAGAGCAGTTCTTC.